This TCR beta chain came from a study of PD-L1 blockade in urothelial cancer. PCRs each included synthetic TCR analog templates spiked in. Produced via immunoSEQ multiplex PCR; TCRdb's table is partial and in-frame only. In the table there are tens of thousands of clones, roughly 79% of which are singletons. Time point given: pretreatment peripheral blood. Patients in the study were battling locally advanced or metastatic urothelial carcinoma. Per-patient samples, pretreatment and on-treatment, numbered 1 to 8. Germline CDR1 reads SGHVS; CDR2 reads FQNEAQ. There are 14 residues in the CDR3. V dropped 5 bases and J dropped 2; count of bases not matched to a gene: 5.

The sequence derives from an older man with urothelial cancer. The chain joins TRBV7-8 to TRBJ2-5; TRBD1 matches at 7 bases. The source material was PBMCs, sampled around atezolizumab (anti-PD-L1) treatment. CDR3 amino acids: CASSTGTDQETQYF. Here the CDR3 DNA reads TGTGCCAGCAGCACCGGGACAGATCAAGAGACCCAGTACTTC.